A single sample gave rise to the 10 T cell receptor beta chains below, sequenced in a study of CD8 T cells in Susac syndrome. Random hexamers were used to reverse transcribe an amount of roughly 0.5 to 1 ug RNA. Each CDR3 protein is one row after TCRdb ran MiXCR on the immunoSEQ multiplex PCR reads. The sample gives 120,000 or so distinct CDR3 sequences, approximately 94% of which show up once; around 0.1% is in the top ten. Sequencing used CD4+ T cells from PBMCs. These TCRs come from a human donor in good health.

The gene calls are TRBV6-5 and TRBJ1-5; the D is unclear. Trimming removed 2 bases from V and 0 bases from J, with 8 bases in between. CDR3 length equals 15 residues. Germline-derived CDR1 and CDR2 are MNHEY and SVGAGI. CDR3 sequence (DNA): TGTGCCAGCAGTTACAAAGGAAATAGCAATCAGCCCCAGCATTTT. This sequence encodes CASSYKGNSNQPQHF.

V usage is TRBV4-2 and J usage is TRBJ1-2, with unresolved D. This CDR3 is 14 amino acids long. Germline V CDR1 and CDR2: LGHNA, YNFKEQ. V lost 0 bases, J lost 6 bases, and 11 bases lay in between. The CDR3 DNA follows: TGTGCCAGCAGCCAAGACCTACGGGCCGATGGCTACACCTTC. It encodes CASSQDLRADGYTF.

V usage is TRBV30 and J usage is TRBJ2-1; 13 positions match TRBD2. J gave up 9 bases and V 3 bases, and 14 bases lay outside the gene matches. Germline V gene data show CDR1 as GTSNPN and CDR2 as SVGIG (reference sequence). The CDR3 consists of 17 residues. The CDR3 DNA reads TGTGCCTGGAGCCCTTCTAGGACTAGCGGGAGCACTTGTGAGCAGTTCTTC. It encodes CAWSPSRTSGSTCEQFF.

CDR3 protein: CASSLVRGVANQPQHF. For the CDR3, the DNA is TGTGCCAGCAGCTTAGTACGGGGGGTTGCGAATCAGCCCCAGCATTTT. The rearrangement links TRBV7-8 to TRBJ1-5, with D possibly TRBD1 on 5 matching bases. Deletions cut 1 base from V and 4 bases from J, with 14 bases between. CDR1 and CDR2 from the germline V gene are SGHVS and FQNEAQ. This CDR3 comprises 16 residues.

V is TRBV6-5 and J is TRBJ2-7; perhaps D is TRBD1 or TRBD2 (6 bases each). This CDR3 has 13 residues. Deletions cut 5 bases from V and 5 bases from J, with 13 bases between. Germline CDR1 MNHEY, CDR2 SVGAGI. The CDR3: CASSKGGQDEQYF. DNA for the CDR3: TGTGCCAGCAGTAAAGGGGGGCAAGACGAGCAGTACTTC.

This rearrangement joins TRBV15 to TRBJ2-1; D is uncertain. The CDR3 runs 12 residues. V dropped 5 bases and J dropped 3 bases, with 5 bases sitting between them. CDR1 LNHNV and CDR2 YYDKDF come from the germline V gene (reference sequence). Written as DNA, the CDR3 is TGTGCCACCAGCGTATTCTACAATGAGCAGTTCTTC. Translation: CATSVFYNEQFF.

Here the CDR3 reads CASSLNLISSTDTQYF. The CDR3 DNA is TGTGCCAGCAGCTTAAACCTGATTTCTAGCACAGATACGCAGTATTTT. This sequence joins TRBV7-9 and TRBJ2-3; D unclear. V shed 2 bases and J shed 0 bases, with 12 bases lying between them. Germline CDR1 reads SEHNR; CDR2 reads FQNEAQ (reference sequence). The CDR3 loop spans 16 amino acids.

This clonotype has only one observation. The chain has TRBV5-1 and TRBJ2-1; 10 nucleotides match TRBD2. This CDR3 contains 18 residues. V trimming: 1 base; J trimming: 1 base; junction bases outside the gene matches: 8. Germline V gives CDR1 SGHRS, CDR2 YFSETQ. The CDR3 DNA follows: TGCGCCAGCAGCTTGCAGGCTAGCGGGAGTACGTCCTACAATGAGCAGTTCTTC. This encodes CASSLQASGSTSYNEQFF.

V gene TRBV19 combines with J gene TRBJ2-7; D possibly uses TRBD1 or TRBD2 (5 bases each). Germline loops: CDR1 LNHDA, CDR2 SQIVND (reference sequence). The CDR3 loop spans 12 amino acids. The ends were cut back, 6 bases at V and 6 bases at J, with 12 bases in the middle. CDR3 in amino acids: CASSGDVGEQYF. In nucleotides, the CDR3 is TGTGCCAGTAGCGGGGACGTGGGCGAGCAGTACTTC.

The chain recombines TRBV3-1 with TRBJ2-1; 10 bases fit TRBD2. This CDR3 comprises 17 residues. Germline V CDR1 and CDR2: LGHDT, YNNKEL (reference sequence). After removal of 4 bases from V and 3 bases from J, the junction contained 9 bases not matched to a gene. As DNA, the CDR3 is TGTGCCAGCAGCCGACCTGGACTAGCGGATAACTACAATGAGCAGTTCTTC. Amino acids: CASSRPGLADNYNEQFF.